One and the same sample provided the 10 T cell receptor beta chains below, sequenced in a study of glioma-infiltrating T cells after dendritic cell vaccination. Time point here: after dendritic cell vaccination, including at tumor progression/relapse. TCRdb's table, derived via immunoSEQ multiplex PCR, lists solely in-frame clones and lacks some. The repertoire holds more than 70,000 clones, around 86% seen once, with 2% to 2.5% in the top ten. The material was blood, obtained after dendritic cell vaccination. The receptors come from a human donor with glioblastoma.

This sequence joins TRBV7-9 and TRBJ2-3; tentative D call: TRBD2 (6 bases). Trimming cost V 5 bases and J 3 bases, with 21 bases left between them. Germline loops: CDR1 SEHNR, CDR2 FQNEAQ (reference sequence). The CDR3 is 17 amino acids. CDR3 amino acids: CASSPFPGLLRTDTQYF. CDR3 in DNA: TGTGCCAGCAGCCCCTTCCCGGGACTCCTTAGGACAGATACGCAGTATTTT. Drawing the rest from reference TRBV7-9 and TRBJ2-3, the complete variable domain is DTGVSQNPRHKITKRGQNVTFRCDPISEHNRLYWYRQTLGQGPEFLTYFQNEAQLEKSRLLSDRFSAERPKGSFSTLEIQRTEQGDSAMYLCASSPFPGLLRTDTQYFGPGTRLTVL.

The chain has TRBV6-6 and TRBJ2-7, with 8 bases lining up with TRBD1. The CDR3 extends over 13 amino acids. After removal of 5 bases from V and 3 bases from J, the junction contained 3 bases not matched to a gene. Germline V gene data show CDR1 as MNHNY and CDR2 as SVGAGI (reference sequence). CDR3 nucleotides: TGTGCCAGCAGTCGGACAGGGATCTACGAGCAGTACTTC. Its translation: CASSRTGIYEQYF.

CDR3 sequence: CASSLDRGTALPYGYTF. The CDR3 DNA reads as TGTGCCAGCAGCTTAGATCGGGGGACAGCGCTTCCCTATGGCTACACCTTC. The chain combines TRBV11-3 with TRBJ1-2; TRBD1 aligns across 7 bases. Germline V gives CDR1 SGHNT, CDR2 YENEEA. The trim removed 0 bases at V and 4 bases at J, leaving 11 bases unmatched. The CDR3 is 17 amino acids.

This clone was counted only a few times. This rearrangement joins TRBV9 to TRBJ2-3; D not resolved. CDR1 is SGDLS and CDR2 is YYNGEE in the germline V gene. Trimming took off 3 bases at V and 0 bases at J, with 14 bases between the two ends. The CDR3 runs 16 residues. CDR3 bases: TGTGCCAGCAGCGCCCGACGGGTAGGTAGCACAGATACGCAGTATTTT. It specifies CASSARRVGSTDTQYF.

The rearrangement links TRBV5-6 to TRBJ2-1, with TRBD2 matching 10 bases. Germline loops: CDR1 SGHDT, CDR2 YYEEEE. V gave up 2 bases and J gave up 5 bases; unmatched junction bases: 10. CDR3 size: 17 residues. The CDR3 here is CASSFRQTSGPHNEQFF. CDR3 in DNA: TGTGCCAGCAGCTTTCGTCAGACTAGCGGGCCCCACAATGAGCAGTTCTTC.

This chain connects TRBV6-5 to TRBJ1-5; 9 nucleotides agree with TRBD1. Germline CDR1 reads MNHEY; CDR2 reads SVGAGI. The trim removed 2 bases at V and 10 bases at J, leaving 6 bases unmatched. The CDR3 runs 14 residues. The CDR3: CASSYGQGIGPQHF. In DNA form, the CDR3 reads TGTGCCAGCAGTTACGGACAGGGGATCGGTCCCCAGCATTTT.

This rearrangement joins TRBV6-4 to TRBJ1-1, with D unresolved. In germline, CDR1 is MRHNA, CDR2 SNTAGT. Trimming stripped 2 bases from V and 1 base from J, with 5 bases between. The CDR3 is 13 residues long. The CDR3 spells CASSDRANTEAFF. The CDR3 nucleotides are TGTGCCAGCAGTGACCGAGCGAACACTGAAGCTTTCTTT.

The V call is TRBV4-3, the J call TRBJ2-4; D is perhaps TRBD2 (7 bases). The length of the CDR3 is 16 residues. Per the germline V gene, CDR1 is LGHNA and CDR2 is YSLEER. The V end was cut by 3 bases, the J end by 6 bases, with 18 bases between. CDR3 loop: CASSHQRNREGNIQYF. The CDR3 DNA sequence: TGCGCCAGCAGCCATCAAAGAAACAGGGAGGGAAACATTCAGTACTTC.

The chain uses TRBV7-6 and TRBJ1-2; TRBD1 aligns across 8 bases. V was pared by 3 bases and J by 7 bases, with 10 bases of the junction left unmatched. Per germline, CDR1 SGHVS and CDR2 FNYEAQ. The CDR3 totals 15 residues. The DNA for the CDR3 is TGTGCCAGCAGCTTGGGGGGACAGGTCGACATTGGCTACACCTTC. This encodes CASSLGGQVDIGYTF.

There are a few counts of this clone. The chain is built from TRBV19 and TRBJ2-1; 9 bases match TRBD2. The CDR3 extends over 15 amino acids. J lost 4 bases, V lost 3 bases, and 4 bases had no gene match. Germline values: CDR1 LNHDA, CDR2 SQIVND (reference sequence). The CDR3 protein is CASSIGLAGYNEQFF. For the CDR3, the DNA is TGTGCCAGTAGTATCGGTCTAGCGGGGTACAATGAGCAGTTCTTC.